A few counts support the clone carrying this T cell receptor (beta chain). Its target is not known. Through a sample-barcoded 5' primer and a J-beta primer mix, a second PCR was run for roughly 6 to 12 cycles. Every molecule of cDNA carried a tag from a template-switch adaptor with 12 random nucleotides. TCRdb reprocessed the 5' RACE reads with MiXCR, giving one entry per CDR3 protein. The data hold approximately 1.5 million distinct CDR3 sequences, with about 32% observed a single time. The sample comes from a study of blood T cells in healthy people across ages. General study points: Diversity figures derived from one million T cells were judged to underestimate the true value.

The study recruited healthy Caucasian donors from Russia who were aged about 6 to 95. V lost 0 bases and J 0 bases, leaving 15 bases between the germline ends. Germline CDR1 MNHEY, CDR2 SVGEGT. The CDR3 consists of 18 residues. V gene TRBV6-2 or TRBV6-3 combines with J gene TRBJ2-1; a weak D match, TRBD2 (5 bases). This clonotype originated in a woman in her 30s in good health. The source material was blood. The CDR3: CASSYSFEGESSYNEQFF. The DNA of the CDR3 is TGTGCCAGCAGTTACTCGTTTGAGGGAGAGAGCTCCTACAATGAGCAGTTCTTC.